This TCR beta chain was sequenced during a study of T cell responses to AZD1222 COVID-19 vaccine. Study background: Second-dose schedules of about 4 or about 12 weeks were combined. General study results and limits: The donor group comprised mostly white British people and more females; the analysis possibly underestimated clonal diversity. Vaccination with two AZD1222 doses was followed by a rise in Spike-specific TCR breadth and depth.

Produced via immunoSEQ multiplex PCR; TCRdb's table is partial and in-frame only. The table shows more than 80,000 clones, with 85% to 90% occurring only once. Germline CDR1 reads SGHAT; CDR2 reads FQNNGV. Between the trimmed V and J ends, which lost 2 bases and 3 bases, there was a span of 7 bases. This CDR3 spans 13 amino acids. A word on this clone: Its antigen is not known.

The V and J genes are TRBV11-2 and TRBJ1-1; D unclear. The sample consisted of peripheral blood, taken on day 0 of AZD1222 vaccination. This clonotype originated in an adult in good health. The CDR3 coding sequence is TGTGCCAGCAGCTTAACAAAAGACACTGAAGCTTTCTTT. Translating gives CASSLTKDTEAFF.